This T cell receptor beta chain was observed in a study of blood T cell repertoires in COVID-19. About the study: The United States, Italy and Spain were the sources of the acute and convalescent COVID-19 samples. From T cells, B-cell-depleted T cells, or PBMCs came the material, which was cDNA or gDNA.

Seattle's cohort entered during active infection and was followed longitudinally. V was trimmed by 7 bases and J by 4 bases, leaving 16 bases between them. Germline V gene lookup returns CDR1 SEHNR and CDR2 FQNEAQ (reference sequence). This CDR3 is built from 14 residues. As originally analysed: Reference gene primer amplification yielded estimated nucleated cell counts. Clones were sequenced by immunoSEQ multiplex PCR, and TCRdb holds only the in-frame ones, with some missing. Clonal size and the V and J genes are those of that table, whereas D and trimming came from the DNA. The repertoire holds some 500,000 clones, with less than 90% as singletons.

This chain uses TRBV7-9 with TRBJ1-1; D not certain. The source of this sequence is a woman in her forties or fifties with COVID-19, enrolled during active disease. Sequenced sample: peripheral blood. DNA for the CDR3: TGTGCCAGCACTCATACACGGAGCATCACTGAAGCTTTCTTT. This translates into CASTHTRSITEAFF. Using reference TRBV7-9 and TRBJ1-1 for the parts outside the CDR3, the full variable domain is DTGVSQNPRHKITKRGQNVTFRCDPISEHNRLYWYRQTLGQGPEFLTYFQNEAQLEKSRLLSDRFSAERPKGSFSTLEIQRTEQGDSAMYLCASTHTRSITEAFFGQGTRLTVV.